Presented here are 30 T cell receptor beta chains from one specimen sequenced in a study of cytomegalovirus exposure and HLA in healthy donors. 60 Vbeta and 13 Jbeta primers were used in PCR. Repertoires were generated with immunoSEQ multiplex PCR, while TCRdb's copy carries only in-frame clones and drops some. The table records 100,000 to 150,000 clones, approximately 80% of them present only once. Sequences were obtained from PBMCs. These TCRs come from a man aged 50 or older in good health and CMV-seronegative.

The chain employs TRBV28 and TRBJ2-3, with 10 bases fitting TRBD2. Germline V gives CDR1 MDHEN, CDR2 SYDVKM. V lost 10 bases to trimming and J lost 5 bases; unmatched junction nucleotides: 9. CDR3 length: 14 amino acids. As DNA, the CDR3 is TGTGCCACCTTACCGGGACTAGCGTTAGATACGCAGTATTTT. As protein: CATLPGLALDTQYF.

The rearrangement links TRBV9 to TRBJ2-5; tentatively, D is TRBD2 (6 bases). CDR3 length: 15 amino acids. CDR1 is SGDLS, CDR2 YYNGEE, per germline. V was trimmed by 0 bases and J by 4 bases, leaving 13 bases between them. CDR3 residues: CASSVVGGVGETQYF. For the CDR3, the DNA is TGTGCCAGCAGCGTAGTCGGAGGGGTTGGAGAGACCCAGTACTTC.

The rearrangement joins TRBV5-1 to TRBJ1-2; D may be TRBD1 (6 bases). The CDR3 runs 13 residues. Germline-derived CDR1 and CDR2 are SGHRS and YFSETQ. Trimming shortened V by 5 bases and J by 3 bases, and 11 bases separated the two germline ends. The CDR3 region is CASREGGDYGYTF. As DNA, the CDR3 is TGCGCCAGCAGAGAAGGGGGTGACTATGGCTACACCTTC.

The chain couples TRBV4-3 to TRBJ2-2; 11 bases line up with TRBD2. V shed 4 bases, J shed 0 bases, and the junction held 7 bases outside the gene matches. This CDR3 contains 18 residues. Germline CDR1 reads LGHNA; CDR2 reads YSLEER. CDR3 protein: CASSLLLAGGPNTGELFF. The CDR3 nucleotides are TGCGCCAGCAGCCTCCTCCTAGCGGGGGGCCCGAACACCGGGGAGCTGTTTTTT.

As concerns this clone: Other nucleotide sequences in the sample specify the same CDR3. The chain is built from TRBV5-4 and TRBJ2-6; D not certain. V shed 0 bases and J shed 0 bases, with 7 bases lying between them. The CDR3 consists of 16 residues. Germline loops: CDR1 SGHNT, CDR2 YYREEE (reference sequence). CDR3 residues: CASSLGGGSGANVLTF. DNA for the CDR3: TGTGCCAGCAGCTTGGGAGGCGGCTCTGGGGCCAACGTCCTGACTTTC.

The CDR3 DNA reads as TGCGCCAGCAGAGGTGAATTAAGGGGGCGACCTACTAACTATGGCTACACCTTC. Encoded protein: CASRGELRGRPTNYGYTF. The gene calls are TRBV4-3 and TRBJ1-2; TRBD1 matches 7 bases. CDR1 and CDR2 (germline): LGHNA, YSLEER. The J segment lost 0 bases and the V segment lost 6 bases, leaving 16 bases of the junction unmatched. This CDR3 region has 18 residues.

In this sample, this clone turned up once. This chain joins TRBV6-4 and TRBJ1-2; D is perhaps TRBD1 (5 bases). The V end lost 0 bases, the J end lost 4 bases, and 12 bases lay between the germline ends. Per germline, CDR1 MRHNA and CDR2 SNTAGT. This CDR3 is 15 amino acids long. The CDR3 spells CASSDSQGLSYGYTF. CDR3 nucleotides: TGTGCCAGCAGTGACTCCCAGGGATTGAGCTATGGCTACACCTTC.

The chain has TRBV6-6 and TRBJ2-7, with 9 positions matching TRBD1. The trim removed 6 bases at V and 6 bases at J, leaving 9 bases unmatched. CDR3 length equals 14 residues. CDR1 is MNHNY and CDR2 is SVGAGI in the germline V gene (reference sequence). CDR3 in DNA: TGTGCCAGCAGCCAAGGACAGGGGTGGGCCGAGCAGTACTTC. Translated: CASSQGQGWAEQYF.

In this sample, this clone turned up once. V and J are TRBV4-2 and TRBJ1-4; 10 bases fit TRBD1. Trimming removed 5 bases from V and 8 bases from J; junction bases left unmatched: 8. Germline loops: CDR1 LGHNA, CDR2 YNFKEQ. This CDR3 is 15 amino acids long. The CDR3 here is CASSAPGTGEEKLFF. CDR3 coding DNA: TGTGCCAGCAGCGCCCCCGGGACAGGGGAGGAAAAACTGTTTTTT.

The rearrangement uses TRBV7-2 and TRBJ1-2; a possible D gene is TRBD1 (5 bases). CDR3 length: 14 residues. V was pared by 2 bases and J by 7 bases, with 14 bases between. CDR1 SGHTA and CDR2 FQGNSA come from the germline V gene. The CDR3 bases are TGTGCCAGCAGCTTAAACAGGCGGGAAGGTGGCTACACCTTC. Protein: CASSLNRREGGYTF.

The J gene is TRBJ2-2, the V gene TRBV12-5; possible D gene TRBD2, 5 bases. Trimming left V 6 bases short and J 6 bases short, with 8 bases between. The CDR3 is 12 amino acids. CDR1 and CDR2 from the germline V gene are LGHNT and FRNRAP. The CDR3 protein is CASGRGSGELFF. In nucleotides, the CDR3 is TGTGCTAGTGGACGAGGGTCCGGGGAGCTGTTTTTT.

This clone was recorded only once. CDR3 bases: TGTGCCAGTAGTATAGATTCAAAGGACTTACGGGAAAAACTGTTTTTT. Amino acids: CASSIDSKDLREKLFF. The V and J genes are TRBV19 and TRBJ1-4, with D uncertain. Trimming shortened V by 0 bases and J by 8 bases, and 16 bases separated the two germline ends. This CDR3 spans 16 amino acids. Germline V gene lookup returns CDR1 LNHDA and CDR2 SQIVND (reference sequence).

This chain connects TRBV2 to TRBJ1-2, with D possibly being TRBD1 (5 bases). The CDR3 length is 13 residues. The germline V gene has CDR1 SNHLY and CDR2 FYNNEI. V was trimmed by 4 bases and J by 6 bases, leaving 12 bases between them. CDR3 nucleotides: TGTGCCAGCAGTGTTTCAGGGCAAGATGGCTACACCTTC. Protein: CASSVSGQDGYTF.

CDR3 sequence reads: CASSWTSGGLDTQYF. CDR3 sequence (DNA): TGTGCCAGCAGCTGGACTAGCGGGGGGTTAGATACGCAGTATTTT. The rearrangement joins TRBV11-2 to TRBJ2-3, with TRBD2 matching over 14 bases. The CDR3 spans 15 residues. Looked up from germline, CDR1 is SGHAT and CDR2 is FQNNGV. Trimming removed 4 bases from V and 5 bases from J; junction bases left unmatched: 2. The complete variable domain, with remaining parts taken from reference TRBV11-2 and TRBJ2-3, reads EAGVAQSPRYKIIEKRQSVAFWCNPISGHATLYWYQQILGQGPKLLIQFQNNGVVDDSQLPKDRFSAERLKGVDSTLKIQPAKLEDSAVYLCASSWTSGGLDTQYFGPGTRLTVL.

The chain employs TRBV7-8 and TRBJ2-2; maybe TRBD1 (5 bases). The V end lost 5 bases, the J end lost 3 bases, and 13 bases lay between the germline ends. The CDR3 is 15 residues long. Germline V CDR1 and CDR2: SGHVS, FQNEAQ. DNA of the CDR3: TGTGCCAGCAGCGCAACTCCCAGGGACACCGGGGAGCTGTTTTTT. Protein: CASSATPRDTGELFF.

The chain joins TRBV18 to TRBJ1-1, with 7 positions matching TRBD1. CDR1 and CDR2 (germline): KGHSH, LQKENI. The V gene end was trimmed by 5 bases and the J gene end by 4 bases; junction bases not matched to a gene: 4. The CDR3 contains 13 residues. The CDR3 DNA reads TGTGCCAGCTCATCCGACAGGGCCACTGAAGCTTTCTTT. Its translation: CASSSDRATEAFF. Drawing the rest from reference TRBV18 and TRBJ1-1, the complete variable domain is NAGVMQNPRHLVRRRGQEARLRCSPMKGHSHVYWYRQLPEEGLKFMVYLQKENIIDESGMPKERFSAEFPKEGPSILRIQQVVRGDSAAYFCASSSDRATEAFFGQGTRLTVV.

This clone turned up a few times. The J gene is TRBJ2-5, the V gene TRBV30; 9 positions match TRBD2. CDR1 GTSNPN and CDR2 SVGIG come from the germline V gene (reference sequence). With 1 base clipped from V and 1 base from J, the junction kept 4 bases outside the gene matches. This CDR3 is built from 15 residues. The CDR3 loop reads CAWSGASGVQETQYF. The CDR3 nucleotides are TGTGCCTGGAGTGGGGCTAGCGGGGTCCAAGAGACCCAGTACTTC.

V is TRBV7-8 and J is TRBJ1-2, with D possibly being TRBD1 (6 bases). The V end lost 4 bases, the J end lost 4 bases, and 22 bases lay between the germline ends. The germline V gene has CDR1 SGHVS and CDR2 FQNEAQ. This CDR3 has 17 amino acids. The CDR3: CASSSYSGGYEFYGYTF. For the CDR3, the DNA is TGTGCCAGCAGCTCCTACAGTGGGGGCTACGAATTCTATGGCTACACCTTC. The full variable domain, with the rest looked up from reference TRBV7-8 and TRBJ1-2, is GAGVSQSPRYKVAKRGQDVALRCDPISGHVSLFWYQQALGQGPEFLTYFQNEAQLDKSGLPSDRFFAERPEGSVSTLKIQRTQQEDSAVYLCASSSYSGGYEFYGYTFGSGTRLTVV.

V and J are TRBV6-1 and TRBJ2-3; 13 positions agree with TRBD2. The CDR3 has 15 residues. The J segment lost 8 bases and the V segment lost 5 bases, leaving 7 bases of the junction unmatched. CDR1 is MNHNS, CDR2 SASEGT, per germline. The CDR3 here is CASSTTSGGHSTQYF. CDR3 sequence (DNA): TGTGCCAGCAGTACGACTAGCGGGGGGCACTCTACGCAGTATTTT.

The J gene is TRBJ1-1, the V gene TRBV2; D might be TRBD1 (5 bases). CDR3 size: 13 residues. The V gene's germline CDR1 is SNHLY and CDR2 FYNNEI. V gave up 1 base and J gave up 7 bases, with 10 bases separating them. CDR3 sequence reads: CASSEGRAGEAFF. CDR3 nucleotides: TGTGCCAGCAGTGAAGGCAGGGCTGGTGAAGCTTTCTTT.

The chain joins TRBV19 to TRBJ1-1; 7 bases are a match to TRBD1. Per germline, CDR1 LNHDA and CDR2 SQIVND (reference sequence). Trimming cost V 2 bases and J 5 bases; bases outside gene matches: 11. The CDR3 covers 16 residues. CDR3 in amino acids: CASSIRNRGRETEAFF. The CDR3, as DNA: TGTGCCAGTAGTATAAGGAATAGGGGGCGGGAAACTGAAGCTTTCTTT. The entire variable domain, with the rest obtained from reference TRBV19 and TRBJ1-1, is as follows: DGGITQSPKYLFRKEGQNVTLSCEQNLNHDAMYWYRQDPGQGLRLIYYSQIVNDFQKGDIAEGYSVSREKKESFPLTVTSAQKNPTAFYLCASSIRNRGRETEAFFGQGTRLTVV.

The chain carries TRBV10-1 and TRBJ2-4, with 8 nucleotides matching TRBD2. Germline-derived CDR1 and CDR2 are WNHNN and SYGVQD (reference sequence). The CDR3 has 17 amino acids. Trimming took 8 bases from V and 6 from J; bases not matched to a gene: 18. The CDR3 sequence: CASRDLEREYLVNIQYF. CDR3 coding DNA: TGCGCCAGCCGAGATCTCGAGCGGGAGTATTTGGTAAACATTCAGTACTTC.

CDR3 sequence (DNA): TGTGCCAGCAGCAGGGACAGGGCCAACAATGAGCAGTTCTTC. It translates to CASSRDRANNEQFF. The chain uses TRBV7-2 and TRBJ2-1; 9 bases align to TRBD1. This CDR3 contains 14 residues. The V gene's germline CDR1 is SGHTA and CDR2 FQGNSA. V lost 5 bases, J lost 5 bases, and 4 bases stayed unmatched.

The gene calls are TRBV7-2 and TRBJ2-5; 12 bases match TRBD2. There are 17 residues in the CDR3. Germline assignment: CDR1 SGHTA and CDR2 FQGNSA. Germline trimming cut 0 bases from V and 3 bases from J; bases unmatched to any gene: 5. For the CDR3, the DNA is TGTGCCAGCAGCTTAGCGAGGCCTAGCGGGGGGGAAGAGACCCAGTACTTC. Its translation: CASSLARPSGGEETQYF.

The chain employs TRBV7-3 and TRBJ2-2; TRBD1 is a possible D gene (6 bases). CDR1 is SGHTA, CDR2 FQGTGA, per germline. The V gene lost 5 bases and the J gene lost 5 bases, with 12 bases spanning the gap. This CDR3 is built from 14 residues. The DNA for the CDR3 is TGTGCCAGCAGCCCGGACAGTCGAACCGGGGAGCTGTTTTTT. This sequence encodes CASSPDSRTGELFF.

This chain uses TRBV10-3 with TRBJ2-2; 7 bases map to TRBD2. Losses at the gene ends were 1 base for V and 1 base for J; bases not matched to a gene: 6. The CDR3 is 17 amino acids. Germline-derived CDR1 and CDR2 are ENHRY and SYGVKD. As DNA, the CDR3 is TGTGCCATCAGTGAGTATACGGGAGGACTGAACACCGGGGAGCTGTTTTTT. Its translation is CAISEYTGGLNTGELFF.

The chain links TRBV30 to TRBJ1-6; 9 bases agree with TRBD1. Trimming at V came to 3 bases and at J to 10 bases, leaving 19 bases not matched to a gene. The CDR3 spans 18 residues. Germline assignment: CDR1 GTSNPN and CDR2 SVGIG (reference sequence). Here the CDR3 DNA reads TGTGCCTGGAGCCAAAACTCCCCTTACAGGGGGCGAAGATCACCCCTCCACTTT. It codes for CAWSQNSPYRGRRSPLHF.

CDR3 DNA sequence: TGTGCCAGCAGCCCCAGCCCGGGACATCAAGAGACCCAGTACTTC. Translation gives CASSPSPGHQETQYF. The genes are TRBV5-6 and TRBJ2-5; D possibly corresponds to TRBD1 (6 bases). V was cut by 4 bases and J by 2 bases, with 15 bases left in between. The germline V gene has CDR1 SGHDT and CDR2 YYEEEE. This CDR3 has 15 amino acids. Complete variable domain (other parts from reference TRBV5-6 and TRBJ2-5): DAGVTQSPTHLIKTRGQQVTLRCSPKSGHDTVSWYQQALGQGPQFIFQYYEEEERQRGNFPDRFSGHQFPNYSSELNVNALLLGDSALYLCASSPSPGHQETQYFGPGTRLLVL.

This clone was seen a few times. The V call is TRBV6-5, the J call TRBJ2-7; perhaps TRBD2 as D (6 bases). CDR1 is MNHEY, CDR2 SVGAGI, per germline. V lost 6 bases to trimming and J lost 3 bases, with 18 bases between them. CDR3 length: 15 amino acids. CDR3 sequence (DNA): TGTGCCAGCAGACTACTAGCTCAGGACCACTACGAGCAGTACTTC. Translated, it gives CASRLLAQDHYEQYF.

The gene calls are TRBV4-3 and TRBJ1-4, with a weak D call TRBD1 (5 bases). Germline CDR1 is LGHNA and CDR2 is YSLEER. This CDR3 contains 16 residues. V was clipped by 1 base and J by 5 bases, with 14 bases between them. The CDR3 nucleotides read TGCGCCAGCAGCCAAGGATCCGGGACTGAGAATGAAAAACTGTTTTTT. It is translated as CASSQGSGTENEKLFF.